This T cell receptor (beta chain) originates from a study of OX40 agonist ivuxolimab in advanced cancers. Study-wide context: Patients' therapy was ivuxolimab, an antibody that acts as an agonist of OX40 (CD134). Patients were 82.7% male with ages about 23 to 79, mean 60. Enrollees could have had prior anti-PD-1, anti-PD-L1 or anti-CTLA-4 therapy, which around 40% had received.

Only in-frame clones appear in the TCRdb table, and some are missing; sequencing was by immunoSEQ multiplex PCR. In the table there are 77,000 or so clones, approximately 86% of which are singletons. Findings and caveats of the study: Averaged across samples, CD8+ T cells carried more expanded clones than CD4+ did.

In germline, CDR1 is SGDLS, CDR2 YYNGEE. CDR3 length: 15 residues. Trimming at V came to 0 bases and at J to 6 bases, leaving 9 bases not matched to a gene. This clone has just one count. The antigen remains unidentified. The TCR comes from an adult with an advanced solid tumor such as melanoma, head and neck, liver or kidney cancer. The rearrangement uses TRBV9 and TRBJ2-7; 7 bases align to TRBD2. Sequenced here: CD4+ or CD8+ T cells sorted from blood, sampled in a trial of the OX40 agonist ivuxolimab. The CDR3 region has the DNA TGTGCCAGCAGCGTAGACGGGAGAGGCGGGGGCGAGCAGTACTTC. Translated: CASSVDGRGGGEQYF.